A selection of T cell receptor beta chains follows, all from one sample in a study of cytomegalovirus exposure and HLA in healthy donors. Profiling relied on immunoSEQ multiplex PCR, and the TCRdb table lists in-frame clones only, not all of them. Counted here are about 65,000 clones, roughly 94% occurring once; the ten biggest clones make up nearly 4.5%. Material: PBMCs. Source of these receptors: a man younger than 30 in good health and CMV-seropositive. Both conserved end residues are part of each CDR3. Fields, in order: V gene, J gene, CDR3 protein.

V gene: TRBV6-6; J gene: TRBJ2-1; CDR3 protein: CASSSSSYNEQFF
V gene: TRBV19; J gene: TRBJ1-5; CDR3 protein: CASSMTYNQPQHF
V gene: TRBV5-6; J gene: TRBJ2-5; CDR3 protein: CASSLYNRGQETQYF
V gene: TRBV9; J gene: TRBJ2-1; CDR3 protein: CASSVNRAGSYNEQFF
V gene: TRBV27; J gene: TRBJ2-1; CDR3 protein: CASRPRGGSYNEQFF
V gene: TRBV7-9; J gene: TRBJ1-1; CDR3 protein: CASSLVSGGNTEAFF
V gene: TRBV9; J gene: TRBJ2-3; CDR3 protein: CASSVRGLAGGPRTDTQYF
V gene: TRBV27; J gene: TRBJ1-5; CDR3 protein: CASSLVVRAHQPQHF
V gene: TRBV4-3; J gene: TRBJ2-1; CDR3 protein: CASSQDMGTGEQFF
V gene: TRBV5-1; J gene: TRBJ2-2; CDR3 protein: CASSLGHGGDTGELFF
V gene: TRBV27; J gene: TRBJ2-1; CDR3 protein: CASSFYTSTGYNEQFF
V gene: TRBV18; J gene: TRBJ2-7; CDR3 protein: CASSPQAGGYIYEQYF
V gene: TRBV21-1; J gene: TRBJ1-1; CDR3 protein: CASSPGTGIRGPEAFF
V gene: TRBV9; J gene: TRBJ2-7; CDR3 protein: CASSFRESYEQYF
V gene: TRBV28; J gene: TRBJ2-1; CDR3 protein: CASSFLSGIAYNEQFF
V gene: TRBV7-9; J gene: TRBJ2-7; CDR3 protein: CASSHTQEGTGGYEQYF
V gene: TRBV2; J gene: TRBJ1-2; CDR3 protein: CASSDFSDSYGYTF
V gene: TRBV6-1; J gene: TRBJ1-3; CDR3 protein: CASSVERSAGNTIYF
V gene: TRBV30; J gene: TRBJ2-2; CDR3 protein: CAWTVPGEDTGELFF
V gene: TRBV4-3; J gene: TRBJ2-3; CDR3 protein: CASSQDGWATDTQYF